Shown below are 21 T cell receptor beta chains from a single sample sequenced in a study of blood T cell repertoires in COVID-19. TCRdb's copy holds only in-frame clones and misses some; the assay was immunoSEQ multiplex PCR. Of some 270,000 clones detected, roughly nine tenths appear once; the ten largest clones hold 1.7%. The sequenced sample was PBMCs or T cells enriched from blood (not recorded which). All receptors come from a middle-aged woman who had recovered from COVID-19.

The rearrangement joins TRBV21-1 to TRBJ1-6; TRBD1 is the table's D call, not checked against the DNA. TRBV21-1 is marked as a pseudogene. The CDR3 is 16 amino acids. CDR3 DNA sequence: TGTGCCAGCAGCCTGAACGGGGGACAGGTCGATCCACCCCTCCACTTT. It yields the protein CASSLNGGQVDPPLHF.

This sequence joins TRBV20-1 and TRBJ1-1; 8 bases align to TRBD1. Germline values: CDR1 DFQATT, CDR2 SNEGSKA (reference sequence). The V segment lost 5 bases and the J segment 4 bases; nucleotides outside the gene matches: 12. The CDR3 has 15 amino acids. The CDR3 bases are TGCAGTGCTCGTGACGCCTCTACAGGGGGCACTGAAGCTTTCTTT. Translated, it gives CSARDASTGGTEAFF.

V usage is TRBV29-1 and J usage is TRBJ1-1; TRBD1 aligns across 7 bases. This CDR3 spans 12 amino acids. Germline lookup yields CDR1 SQVTM and CDR2 ANQGSEA. V trimming: 7 bases; J trimming: 6 bases; junction bases outside the gene matches: 8. The CDR3: CSAGGTAPEAFF. Here the CDR3 DNA reads TGCAGCGCCGGAGGGACAGCCCCTGAAGCTTTCTTT.

The chain uses TRBV7-6 and TRBJ2-7, with 8 bases fitting TRBD1. CDR1 is SGHVS and CDR2 is FNYEAQ in the germline V gene. With 5 bases clipped from V and 0 bases from J, the junction kept 12 bases outside the gene matches. The CDR3 runs to 17 residues. CDR3 loop: CASSPNRGQAVSYEQYF. In DNA form, the CDR3 reads TGTGCCAGCAGCCCCAATAGGGGACAGGCCGTCTCCTACGAGCAGTACTTC.

The rearrangement joins TRBV18 to TRBJ1-6; 8 bases map to TRBD1. Germline V lookup: CDR1 KGHSH, CDR2 LQKENI. Losses at the gene ends were 1 base for V and 1 base for J; bases not matched to a gene: 12. The CDR3 has 20 amino acids. CDR3 DNA sequence: TGTGCCAGCTCACCACGGGATACGGACAGGGCCCAATCCTATAATTCACCCCTCCACTTT. This sequence encodes CASSPRDTDRAQSYNSPLHF. Together with reference TRBV18 and TRBJ1-6, the CDR3 gives the full variable domain: NAGVMQNPRHLVRRRGQEARLRCSPMKGHSHVYWYRQLPEEGLKFMVYLQKENIIDESGMPKERFSAEFPKEGPSILRIQQVVRGDSAAYFCASSPRDTDRAQSYNSPLHFGNGTRLTVT.

The gene calls are TRBV28 and TRBJ1-1; D remains unclear. V was pared by 6 bases and J by 14 bases, with 19 bases between. The CDR3 is 12 residues long. Germline V gene data show CDR1 as MDHEN and CDR2 as SYDVKM. The CDR3 here is CASSGSPPASFF. The CDR3, as DNA: TGTGCCAGCAGCGGTTCCCCTCCTGCATCCTTCTTT. Combining the CDR3 with reference TRBV28 and TRBJ1-1 gives the whole variable domain DVKVTQSSRYLVKRTGEKVFLECVQDMDHENMFWYRQDPGLGLRLIYFSYDVKMKEKGDIPEGYSVSREKKERFSLILESASTNQTSMYLCASSGSPPASFFGQGTRLTVV.

The chain combines TRBV24-1 with TRBJ2-5; TRBD1 agrees at 10 bases. From germline, CDR1 is KGHDR and CDR2 SFDVKD. V shed 4 bases, J shed 4 bases, and the junction held 5 bases outside the gene matches. The CDR3 runs to 15 residues. The CDR3 DNA reads TGTGCCACCAGTGACCCCGGACAGGGGGGAGAGACCCAGTACTTC. Translated, it gives CATSDPGQGGETQYF.

V usage is TRBV14 and J usage is TRBJ2-3, with D unresolved. Trimming took 0 bases from V and 5 from J, leaving 12 bases between them. The CDR3 has 15 amino acids. Germline CDR1 SGHDN, CDR2 FVKESK. The CDR3 sequence: CASSQDYPRQDTQYF. CDR3 DNA: TGTGCCAGCAGCCAAGATTACCCCAGGCAAGATACGCAGTATTTT. Filled out from reference TRBV14 and TRBJ2-3, the complete variable domain reads EAGVTQFPSHSVIEKGQTVTLRCDPISGHDNLYWYRRVMGKEIKFLLHFVKESKQDESGMPNNRFLAERTGGTYSTLKVQPAELEDSGVYFCASSQDYPRQDTQYFGPGTRLTVL.

V and J are TRBV27 and TRBJ2-7, with D tentatively TRBD1 (6 bases). The germline CDR1 and CDR2 sequences are MNHEY and SMNVEV (reference sequence). Trimming left V 8 bases short and J 3 bases short, with 8 bases between. This CDR3 comprises 11 residues. CDR3 DNA sequence: TGTGCCAGCGGACAGAACTACGAGCAGTACTTC. This codes for CASGQNYEQYF.

This clone was recorded once. The chain employs TRBV12-3 or TRBV12-4 and TRBJ1-1; D remains unclear. The CDR3 loop spans 11 amino acids. The germline V and J ends were trimmed by 5 bases and 6 bases, with 7 bases remaining between them. In DNA form, the CDR3 reads TGTGCCAGCAGTCCCGGTTCTGAAGCTTTCTTT. It codes for CASSPGSEAFF.

V gene TRBV19 combines with J gene TRBJ1-5; TRBD1 agrees at 7 bases. The germline gives CDR1 LNHDA, CDR2 SQIVND (reference sequence). V lost 6 bases, J lost 7 bases, and 12 bases stayed unmatched. There are 15 residues in the CDR3. CDR3: CASSSQGVVRQPQHF. CDR3 nucleotides: TGTGCCAGTAGCTCCCAGGGGGTTGTTCGCCAGCCCCAGCATTTT.

The rearrangement joins TRBV18 to TRBJ2-1, with D perhaps TRBD2 (6 bases). The V and J ends lost 2 bases and 5 bases respectively, with 13 bases between them. The germline CDR1 and CDR2 sequences are KGHSH and LQKENI. The CDR3 extends over 15 amino acids. CDR3 bases: TGTGCCAGCTCACCAATCGGTAGCGGCAACAATGAGCAGTTCTTC. Encoded protein: CASSPIGSGNNEQFF.

This chain joins TRBV7-6 and TRBJ1-3; tentatively, D is TRBD1 (6 bases). The CDR3 totals 14 residues. Germline-derived CDR1 and CDR2 are SGHVS and FNYEAQ. V lost 4 bases and J lost 4, with 11 bases in between. CDR3 residues: CASSSGVGGNTIYF. In DNA form, the CDR3 reads TGTGCCAGCAGCTCAGGGGTAGGCGGAAACACCATATATTTT.

The chain recombines TRBV19 with TRBJ1-2, with 8 bases aligning to TRBD1. J lost 4 bases, V lost 1 base, and 5 bases had no gene match. Germline V gives CDR1 LNHDA, CDR2 SQIVND (reference sequence). The CDR3 is 15 residues long. CDR3 nucleotide sequence: TGTGCCAGTAGTATAGGAGGACAGGGCTTCTATGGCTACACCTTC. As protein: CASSIGGQGFYGYTF.

The CDR3 region is CASGRERNANYGYTF. The CDR3, as DNA: TGTGCCAGCGGGCGCGAAAGAAATGCTAACTATGGCTACACCTTC. The chain couples TRBV28 to TRBJ1-2; D call uncertain. The CDR3 loop spans 15 amino acids. V was clipped by 8 bases and J by 0 bases, with 16 bases between them. Germline V lookup: CDR1 MDHEN, CDR2 SYDVKM.

The chain links TRBV10-3 to TRBJ2-1; 12 bases line up with TRBD2. Germline CDR1 is ENHRY and CDR2 is SYGVKD. The CDR3 contains 14 residues. V lost 4 bases, J lost 10 bases, and 5 bases stayed unmatched. This chain's CDR3 is CAISAALAGGEQFF. The CDR3 DNA follows: TGTGCCATCAGTGCGGCTCTAGCGGGGGGGGAGCAGTTCTTC.

The chain recombines TRBV5-5 with TRBJ1-4; D remains ambiguous. Germline assignment: CDR1 SGHKS and CDR2 YYEKEE (reference sequence). The CDR3 consists of 13 residues. Trimming took off 4 bases at V and 4 bases at J, with 8 bases between the two ends. The CDR3, as DNA: TGTGCCAGCAGCCGCGGCAGTAATGAAAAACTGTTTTTT. Translation gives CASSRGSNEKLFF.

The chain is built from TRBV5-1 and TRBJ2-7, with 8 bases lining up with TRBD1. Trimming at V came to 1 base and at J to 5 bases, leaving 8 bases not matched to a gene. This CDR3 has 15 residues. Germline V gene lookup returns CDR1 SGHRS and CDR2 YFSETQ. CDR3 amino acids: CASSLTGQGIDEQYF. In DNA form, the CDR3 reads TGCGCCAGCAGCTTGACCGGACAGGGAATCGACGAGCAGTACTTC.

The rearrangement joins TRBV11-3 to TRBJ2-1; maybe TRBD2 (6 bases). This CDR3 spans 17 amino acids. Germline V lookup: CDR1 SGHNT, CDR2 YENEEA. Trimming left V 1 base short and J 6 bases short, with 19 bases between. CDR3 in DNA: TGTGCCAGCAGCTTAGTGGCAGGGAGCGGAGGGGTCAATGAGCAGTTCTTC. The encoded protein is CASSLVAGSGGVNEQFF.

The CDR3 is CASSFTGNQPQHF. As DNA, the CDR3 is TGTGCCAGCAGTTTTACAGGCAATCAGCCCCAGCATTTT. The chain joins TRBV12-3 or TRBV12-4 to TRBJ1-5; D not certain. V was shortened by 3 bases and J by 2 bases, with 5 bases between the two germline ends. This CDR3 comprises 13 residues.

The J gene is TRBJ1-5, the V gene TRBV19; D uncertain. The CDR3 consists of 13 residues. V was cut by 10 bases and J by 2 bases, with 12 bases left in between. Germline V CDR1 and CDR2: LNHDA, SQIVND (reference sequence). The CDR3 DNA reads TGTGCCACTGGGTGGGGAGGCAATCAGCCCCAGCATTTT. It encodes CATGWGGNQPQHF.